The 21 T cell receptor beta chains given below trace back to one sample, sequenced in a study of metastatic and nonmetastatic thyroid tumors. TCRdb re-analyzed the PCR reads using MiXCR. The sample yields over 15,000 clones, roughly a fifth seen once. Thyroid surgery was performed in patients who had received no treatment beforehand. The sample comprised tumor tissue. The receptors shown here come from a female donor with papillary thyroid cancer or a benign thyroid nodule (not recorded which). Some clones in this sample may be carry-over from other donors' samples.

At least ten counts were recorded for this clone. V usage is TRBV11-2 and J usage is TRBJ1-1; D is ambiguous. Trimming shortened V by 3 bases and J by 6 bases, and 11 bases separated the two germline ends. This CDR3 has 13 residues. Germline CDR1 is SGHAT and CDR2 is FQNNGV. This chain's CDR3 is CASSFATPAEAFF. The CDR3, as DNA: TGTGCCAGCAGCTTCGCTACACCGGCTGAAGCTTTCTTT.

This clone was seen at least ten times. CDR3 sequence (DNA): TGCGCCAGCAGGTTTGAGCAGGGTTACGAGCAGTACTTC. This sequence encodes CASRFEQGYEQYF. The chain employs TRBV5-1 and TRBJ2-7; tentatively, D is TRBD1 (5 bases). The CDR3 loop spans 13 amino acids. Looked up from germline, CDR1 is SGHRS and CDR2 is YFSETQ. V shed 5 bases and J shed 4 bases, with 13 bases lying between them.

A few counts support this clone. The V gene is TRBV7-6, the J gene TRBJ1-3; D is unresolved. In germline, CDR1 is SGHVS, CDR2 FNYEAQ. With 5 bases removed from V and 0 bases from J, the gap between germline ends came to 8 bases. The CDR3 runs to 14 residues. DNA of the CDR3: TGTGCCAGCAGCACCACAGTCTCTGGAAACACCATATATTTT. Protein sequence: CASSTTVSGNTIYF.

This clone was recorded many times. The J gene is TRBJ2-1, the V gene TRBV12-3 or TRBV12-4; possibly TRBD1 or TRBD2 for D (5 bases each). V lost 5 bases to trimming and J lost 6 bases, with 17 bases between them. The CDR3 consists of 15 residues. The CDR3 DNA follows: TGTGCCAGCAGTGGGACCCTAGTAAACCGCAATGAGCAGTTCTTC. Its translation: CASSGTLVNRNEQFF.

In this sample, this clone turned up many times. The J gene is TRBJ2-6, the V gene TRBV10-3; tentatively, D is TRBD1 (6 bases). Germline loops: CDR1 ENHRY, CDR2 SYGVKD. This CDR3 has 13 residues. Trimming took 8 bases from V and 4 from J, leaving 9 bases between them. In DNA, the CDR3 is TGTGCCATCCAGGGGTCGGGGGCCAACGTCCTGACTTTC. Its translation: CAIQGSGANVLTF.

The J gene is TRBJ2-3, the V gene TRBV10-3; TRBD2 matches at 7 bases. Germline V gene sequence: CDR1 ENHRY, CDR2 SYGVKD. This CDR3 contains 16 residues. V shed 0 bases, J shed 3 bases, and the junction held 6 bases outside the gene matches. CDR3 nucleotide sequence: TGTGCCATCAGTGAGTCGAGGCTAGCGGAAACAGATACGCAGTATTTT. It yields the protein CAISESRLAETDTQYF.

The chain recombines TRBV5-1 with TRBJ1-2; tentatively, D is TRBD1 (5 bases). From germline, CDR1 is SGHRS and CDR2 YFSETQ. The V and J ends lost 0 bases and 2 bases respectively, with 11 bases between them. The CDR3 is 15 amino acids. CDR3 coding DNA: TGCGCCAGCAGCTTGGAAGGGGATGGAAACTATGGCTACACCTTC. Amino acid sequence: CASSLEGDGNYGYTF.

This clone has a count of ten or more. This rearrangement joins TRBV5-4 to TRBJ2-5, with D possibly matching TRBD1 (6 bases). There are 18 residues in the CDR3. V was pared by 1 base and J by 5 bases, with 24 bases between. Germline lookup yields CDR1 SGHNT and CDR2 YYREEE (reference sequence). The DNA of the CDR3 is TGTGCCAGCAGCTTGCAGCTCCGAGGAGGACAGTGGGGTGAGACCCAGTACTTC. Protein: CASSLQLRGGQWGETQYF.

The chain carries TRBV28 and TRBJ2-7; 12 bases are shared with TRBD1. This CDR3 is 12 amino acids long. Per the germline V gene, CDR1 is MDHEN and CDR2 is SYDVKM. Trimming cost V 8 bases and J 5 bases; bases outside gene matches: 1. DNA of the CDR3: TGTGCCAGCGGGGACAGGGGGCACGAGCAGTACTTC. Encoded protein: CASGDRGHEQYF.

This chain joins TRBV6-1 and TRBJ1-2; tentative D call: TRBD1 (5 bases). There are 15 residues in the CDR3. V gave up 6 bases and J gave up 0 bases, with 14 bases separating them. CDR1 and CDR2 from the germline V gene are MNHNS and SASEGT. This CDR3 reads CASRPTGTSNYGYTF. CDR3 nucleotides: TGTGCCAGCAGGCCAACAGGAACCTCTAACTATGGCTACACCTTC.

The DNA for the CDR3 is TGTGCCAGCAGCCCCGCAGCGGGGAGCACAGATACGCAGTATTTT. Residues: CASSPAAGSTDTQYF. The chain couples TRBV11-2 to TRBJ2-3; 7 bases are shared with TRBD2. The junction had 5 bases not matched to a gene; V was cut back by 5 bases and J by 0 bases. The CDR3 loop spans 15 amino acids. From germline, CDR1 is SGHAT and CDR2 FQNNGV.

This clone came up a few times. The chain is built from TRBV20-1 and TRBJ1-5; 9 positions match TRBD1. The CDR3 totals 14 residues. Germline CDR1 DFQATT, CDR2 SNEGSKA (reference sequence). V was pared by 5 bases and J by 3 bases, with 5 bases of the junction left unmatched. CDR3 amino acids: CSAWTGVLNQPQHF. CDR3 DNA sequence: TGCAGTGCTTGGACAGGGGTCCTCAATCAGCCCCAGCATTTT.

Only a few counts were recorded for this clone. The genes are TRBV6-2 or TRBV6-3 and TRBJ2-7, with D tentatively TRBD1 (6 bases). Germline CDR1 MNHEY, CDR2 SVGEGT. The ends were cut back, 3 bases at V and 4 bases at J, with 19 bases in the middle. CDR3 size: 16 residues. CDR3 nucleotides: TGTGCCAGCAGTTATCGACAGGTTCTGCTCTTTTACGAGCAGTACTTC. It is translated as CASSYRQVLLFYEQYF.

V usage is TRBV5-1 and J usage is TRBJ2-5; D call uncertain. Germline CDR1 SGHRS, CDR2 YFSETQ. This CDR3 has 17 residues. Trimming stripped 0 bases from V and 2 bases from J, with 17 bases between. The CDR3 is CASSLGLAQHLQETQYF. The CDR3 DNA reads TGCGCCAGCAGCTTGGGTCTGGCCCAACACCTTCAAGAGACCCAGTACTTC.

This clone showed up many times. The chain links TRBV2 to TRBJ2-7; D remains ambiguous. Trimming took 5 bases from V and 9 from J, leaving 11 bases between them. Per germline, CDR1 SNHLY and CDR2 FYNNEI. The CDR3 length is 11 residues. CDR3 nucleotides: TGTGCCAGCAGTCGAGATTATAGGCAGTACTTC. It translates to CASSRDYRQYF.

This clone was picked up many times. The chain carries TRBV12-5 and TRBJ2-7, with D perhaps TRBD1 (6 bases). The CDR3 is 12 residues long. V dropped 4 bases and J dropped 5 bases, with 9 bases sitting between them. Germline CDR1 and CDR2: LGHNT and FRNRAP. CDR3 loop: CASGSTGNEQYF. CDR3 nucleotides: TGTGCTAGTGGTTCAACAGGGAACGAGCAGTACTTC.

The table lists this clone with a count of one. The junction departs from the called germline gene at one end, perhaps through a read error. The V and J genes are TRBV20-1 and TRBJ2-7; maybe TRBD2 (5 bases). Per the germline V gene, CDR1 is DFQATT and CDR2 is SNEGSKA (reference sequence). There are 12 residues in the CDR3. Here the CDR3 DNA reads TGCAGTGCTAGACCGAGCGGCCACGATCAGTACTTC. This codes for CSARPSGHDQYF.

The V gene is TRBV4-1, the J gene TRBJ2-3; 8 nucleotides agree with TRBD2. Germline lookup yields CDR1 MGHRA and CDR2 YSYEKL. The CDR3 has 16 amino acids. Trimming took 2 bases from V and 0 from J; bases not matched to a gene: 4. As DNA, the CDR3 is TGCGCCAGCAGCCAAAGCGGGGGCCGTAGCACAGATACGCAGTATTTT. Translated, it gives CASSQSGGRSTDTQYF.

This clone was detected a few times. The chain employs TRBV6-5 and TRBJ2-2; weak D call: TRBD1 (6 bases). CDR3 length: 14 amino acids. The germline V and J ends were trimmed by 2 bases and 6 bases, with 10 bases remaining between them. The germline V gene has CDR1 MNHEY and CDR2 SVGAGI. CDR3: CASSYVEGAGELFF. The CDR3 DNA is TGTGCCAGCAGTTACGTCGAGGGGGCCGGGGAGCTGTTTTTT.

This clone is medium-sized in the sample. The gene calls are TRBV11-2 and TRBJ1-1; 7 nucleotides match TRBD1. CDR1 and CDR2 from the germline V gene are SGHAT and FQNNGV. The V segment lost 5 bases and the J segment 4 bases; nucleotides outside the gene matches: 4. The CDR3 has 13 amino acids. The chain's CDR3 is CASSTDRATEAFF. Written as DNA, the CDR3 is TGTGCCAGCAGCACCGACAGGGCCACTGAAGCTTTCTTT.

The genes are TRBV6-1 and TRBJ1-2; 8 bases match TRBD1. The CDR3 has 13 amino acids. Germline assignment: CDR1 MNHNS and CDR2 SASEGT. After removal of 4 bases from V and 4 bases from J, the junction contained 2 bases not matched to a gene. CDR3 DNA sequence: TGTGCCAGCAGTGGACAGGGGAGCTATGGCTACACCTTC. It codes for CASSGQGSYGYTF.